This T cell receptor beta chain was observed in a study of OX40 agonist ivuxolimab in advanced cancers. Study as a whole: Ivuxolimab, which is an agonistic anti-OX40 (CD134) antibody, was administered to the patients. Study-wide points: Relative to CD4+, CD8+ T cells held more expanded clones on average.

Per the germline V gene, CDR1 is MDHEN and CDR2 is SYDVKM. Trimming took 2 bases from V and 8 from J, leaving 7 bases between them. This CDR3 has 13 amino acids. Concerning this clone itself: Antigen: not known.

Generated by immunoSEQ multiplex PCR, the TCRdb table keeps only in-frame clones and is missing some. The sample lists over 150,000 clones; under 95% were seen once. The sequence was collected from an adult with an advanced solid tumor such as melanoma, head and neck, liver or kidney cancer. The chain is built from TRBV28 and TRBJ2-6; D call uncertain. Sequencing used CD4+ or CD8+ T cells sorted from blood, obtained in a trial of the OX40 agonist ivuxolimab. As DNA, the CDR3 is TGTGCCAGCAGTTTAGGGGTCCCCAACGTCCTGACTTTC. This translates into CASSLGVPNVLTF.